The entry below describes one TCR beta chain. The data were taken from a study of blood T cell repertoires in COVID-19. The wider study: Sample material is recorded as cDNA or gDNA derived from T cells, B-cell-depleted T cells, or PBMCs.

Clones were sequenced by immunoSEQ multiplex PCR, and TCRdb holds only the in-frame ones, with some missing. The repertoire holds 120,000 or so clones, with 80% to 85% as singletons. Trimming took 8 bases from V and 4 from J, leaving 15 bases between them. The CDR3 length is 15 residues. Germline V gene lookup returns CDR1 SNHLY and CDR2 FYNNEI. The source is a woman aged 25 to 39 who had recovered from COVID-19. Sequenced material: peripheral blood. The rearrangement links TRBV2 to TRBJ2-6, with D maybe TRBD1 (6 bases). The CDR3 nucleotides are TGTGCCAGCTGTCCCAGGGGATCCGGGGCCAACGTCCTGACTTTC. It is translated as CASCPRGSGANVLTF. The entire variable domain, with the rest obtained from reference TRBV2 and TRBJ2-6, is as follows: EPEVTQTPSHQVTQMGQEVILRCVPISNHLYFYWYRQILGQKVEFLVSFYNNEISEKSEIFDDQFSVERPDGSNFTLKIRSTKLEDSAMYFCASCPRGSGANVLTFGAGSRLTVL.